These 23 T cell receptor beta chains were sequenced from one sample in a study of T cell responses to AZD1222 COVID-19 vaccine. Using immunoSEQ multiplex PCR, the repertoire was profiled, and TCRdb retains in-frame clones only, with some absent. The sample has about 120,000 clones, approximately 92% seen once; the top ten hold 13% to 15%. Sequences were derived from peripheral blood, sampled on day 0 of AZD1222 vaccination. All receptors derive from an adult in good health.

CDR3 protein: CASSLSGTGFQAFF. The CDR3 coding sequence is TGTGCCAGCAGCTTATCCGGGACAGGTTTTCAAGCTTTCTTT. The V call is TRBV7-9, the J call TRBJ1-1; 8 nucleotides line up with TRBD1. CDR1 is SEHNR and CDR2 is FQNEAQ in the germline V gene (reference sequence). The CDR3 contains 14 residues. Trimming cost V 2 bases and J 9 bases; bases outside gene matches: 8.

The V gene is TRBV5-1, the J gene TRBJ2-1, with TRBD2 matching over 8 bases. The CDR3 has 14 amino acids. V gave up 0 bases and J gave up 8 bases; unmatched junction bases: 4. Germline values: CDR1 SGHRS, CDR2 YFSETQ. The CDR3 sequence is CASSLATSVDEQFF. CDR3 bases: TGCGCCAGCAGCTTGGCGACTAGCGTTGATGAGCAGTTCTTC.

With respect to this clone: One end of the junction is discordant with germline, which a read error may explain. The V call is TRBV15, the J call TRBJ2-7, with 12 bases identical to TRBD2. The CDR3 is 15 amino acids. Germline V gene data show CDR1 as LNHNV and CDR2 as YYDKDF (reference sequence). CDR3 DNA: TGTACCACCAGCAGAGAGACTAGCGGGAGTTACGAGCAGTACTTC. It translates to CTTSRETSGSYEQYF.

The CDR3 sequence is CASSLIQGGTDTQYF. The DNA for the CDR3 is TGTGCCAGCAGTTTAATACAGGGTGGGACAGATACGCAGTATTTT. The chain carries TRBV27 and TRBJ2-3, with D perhaps TRBD1 (6 bases). Looked up from germline, CDR1 is MNHEY and CDR2 is SMNVEV (reference sequence). Trimming pared 2 bases from V and 3 bases from J, leaving 12 bases between. The CDR3 covers 15 residues.

The rearrangement uses TRBV29-1 and TRBJ2-5; possible D gene TRBD2, 6 bases. CDR1 and CDR2 (germline): SQVTM, ANQGSEA. V was pared by 6 bases and J by 2 bases, with 16 bases between. This CDR3 is built from 14 residues. In DNA, the CDR3 is TGCAGCGTGCACGGGACTCCAGGTCAAGAGACCCAGTACTTC. It is translated as CSVHGTPGQETQYF.

As for this clone: Compared with germline, one end of the junction differs, possibly owing to a read error. The chain combines TRBV7-9 with TRBJ2-7, with D uncertain. The CDR3 runs to 15 residues. CDR1 and CDR2 from the germline V gene are SEHNR and FQNEAQ (reference sequence). In DNA form, the CDR3 reads TGTGCCAGCAGCTTAGTGGCAGCCCTCTCCTCCGAGCAGTACTTC. This translates into CASSLVAALSSEQYF.

This sequence joins TRBV5-1 and TRBJ2-2; 8 nucleotides match TRBD1. Germline V lookup: CDR1 SGHRS, CDR2 YFSETQ. The CDR3 extends over 15 amino acids. The ends lost 7 bases at V and 0 bases at J; junction bases unmatched: 5. The CDR3 sequence is CASRTGGSNTGELFF. The CDR3, as DNA: TGCGCCAGCCGCACAGGGGGATCGAACACCGGGGAGCTGTTTTTT.

The rearrangement links TRBV2 to TRBJ2-7; 9 bases map to TRBD1. Germline V lookup: CDR1 SNHLY, CDR2 FYNNEI. This CDR3 is 15 amino acids long. Trimming cost V 9 bases and J 3 bases; bases outside gene matches: 12. CDR3 amino acids: CARQHQRQGVYEQYF. The DNA for the CDR3 is TGTGCCAGGCAGCATCAACGACAGGGGGTCTACGAGCAGTACTTC. The full variable domain, with the rest looked up from reference TRBV2 and TRBJ2-7, is EPEVTQTPSHQVTQMGQEVILRCVPISNHLYFYWYRQILGQKVEFLVSFYNNEISEKSEIFDDQFSVERPDGSNFTLKIRSTKLEDSAMYFCARQHQRQGVYEQYFGPGTRLTVT.

V gene TRBV25-1 combines with J gene TRBJ1-6; TRBD1 matches 8 bases. This CDR3 contains 13 residues. J gave up 9 bases and V 8 bases, and 6 bases lay outside the gene matches. CDR1 and CDR2 from the germline V gene are MGHDK and SYGVNS. CDR3 in amino acids: CASSDRGFSPLHF. CDR3 nucleotide sequence: TGTGCCAGCTCCGACAGGGGTTTTTCACCCCTCCACTTT.

The rearrangement uses TRBV10-3 and TRBJ2-1; D call uncertain. Trimming took off 10 bases at V and 8 bases at J, with 15 bases between the two ends. The CDR3 covers 12 residues. Germline V gives CDR1 ENHRY, CDR2 SYGVKD. CDR3 in amino acids: CATRSSLDEQFF. CDR3 bases: TGTGCCACCCGATCCTCCCTTGATGAGCAGTTCTTC.

The rearrangement joins TRBV4-1 to TRBJ1-2, with D maybe TRBD1 (5 bases). The CDR3 runs 15 residues. The germline V gene has CDR1 MGHRA and CDR2 YSYEKL. V was shortened by 1 base and J by 8 bases, with 17 bases between the two germline ends. CDR3 region: CASSQGRDSWGGYTF. The DNA for the CDR3 is TGCGCCAGCAGCCAAGGCCGGGACTCCTGGGGAGGCTACACCTTC.

The V gene is TRBV7-8, the J gene TRBJ1-4; a possible D gene is TRBD1 (5 bases). V was clipped by 1 base and J by 7 bases, with 10 bases between them. Germline CDR1 SGHVS, CDR2 FQNEAQ. There are 14 residues in the CDR3. The CDR3 protein is CASSLGGWSEKLFF. The CDR3 coding sequence is TGTGCCAGCAGCTTAGGGGGGTGGAGTGAAAAACTGTTTTTT.

This rearrangement joins TRBV11-2 to TRBJ1-1, with 7 nucleotides matching TRBD1. The CDR3 has 18 amino acids. The germline V gene has CDR1 SGHAT and CDR2 FQNNGV. V was pared by 0 bases and J by 0 bases, with 10 bases of the junction left unmatched. The CDR3 region is CASSLETTGGQMNTEAFF. CDR3 coding DNA: TGTGCCAGCAGCTTAGAGACCACCGGGGGACAGATGAACACTGAAGCTTTCTTT.

The chain joins TRBV5-1 to TRBJ1-2, with D uncertain. V was pared by 6 bases and J by 5 bases, with 14 bases between. The V gene's germline CDR1 is SGHRS and CDR2 YFSETQ. There are 13 residues in the CDR3. The CDR3 region is CASTRIGEYGYTF. The CDR3 nucleotides are TGCGCCAGCACCCGCATCGGGGAATATGGCTACACCTTC.

This clone appeared a single time. The genes are TRBV10-3 and TRBJ1-2; TRBD1 matches 9 bases. V gave up 5 bases and J gave up 7 bases; unmatched junction bases: 14. Germline V gives CDR1 ENHRY, CDR2 SYGVKD. The CDR3 contains 16 residues. The CDR3 DNA sequence: TGTGCCATCAGTTCCGGGACAGGGCTCGTTTGGGCTGGCTACACCTTC. Amino acids: CAISSGTGLVWAGYTF.

This clone was observed a handful of times. This chain connects TRBV23-1 to TRBJ1-1; weak D call: TRBD1 (6 bases). TRBV23-1 carries the ORF label, with uncertain function. The CDR3 loop spans 14 amino acids. V gave up 10 bases and J gave up 2 bases, with 17 bases separating them. The CDR3 loop reads CANRETPCNTEAFF. Written as DNA, the CDR3 is TGCGCCAACAGGGAGACACCCTGTAACACTGAAGCTTTCTTT.

The chain is built from TRBV27 and TRBJ1-3; D not certain. V gave up 5 bases and J gave up 4 bases, with 12 bases separating them. CDR1 MNHEY and CDR2 SMNVEV come from the germline V gene (reference sequence). The CDR3 is made up of 14 amino acids. The DNA of the CDR3 is TGTGCCAGCAGTATGGGTTTCCCAGGAAACACCATATATTTT. This codes for CASSMGFPGNTIYF.

The chain is built from TRBV5-1 and TRBJ2-7; D is possibly TRBD1 (7 bases). The CDR3 totals 12 residues. Deletions cut 1 base from V and 6 bases from J, with 8 bases between. Germline CDR1 and CDR2: SGHRS and YFSETQ. Written as DNA, the CDR3 is TGCGCCAGCAGCTTGCAGGGGGGCGAGCAGTACTTC. As protein: CASSLQGGEQYF.

The chain joins TRBV28 to TRBJ2-3; 11 bases fit TRBD1. There are 16 residues in the CDR3. Losses at the gene ends were 6 bases for V and 4 bases for J; bases not matched to a gene: 9. The germline V gene has CDR1 MDHEN and CDR2 SYDVKM. The CDR3 DNA follows: TGTGCCAGCAGACCTGGACAGGGGGCAGTGGCAGATACGCAGTATTTT. It translates to CASRPGQGAVADTQYF. Supplemented by reference TRBV28 and TRBJ2-3, the full variable domain reads DVKVTQSSRYLVKRTGEKVFLECVQDMDHENMFWYRQDPGLGLRLIYFSYDVKMKEKGDIPEGYSVSREKKERFSLILESASTNQTSMYLCASRPGQGAVADTQYFGPGTRLTVL.

V is TRBV5-8 and J is TRBJ1-4, with TRBD1 matching 9 bases. V gave up 0 bases and J gave up 3 bases; unmatched junction bases: 6. This CDR3 region has 17 residues. Germline lookup yields CDR1 SGHTS and CDR2 YDEGEE. The CDR3 bases are TGTGCCAGCAGCTTGGAGGGGACAGGGAGGTCTAATGAAAAACTGTTTTTT. It yields the protein CASSLEGTGRSNEKLFF.

The CDR3 DNA follows: TGTGCCAGCAGTTTCACAGTGAACCAGCCCCAGCATTTT. Translated, it gives CASSFTVNQPQHF. V usage is TRBV27 and J usage is TRBJ1-5; no definite D call. This CDR3 contains 13 residues. Trimming shortened V by 3 bases and J by 7 bases, and 10 bases separated the two germline ends. The germline CDR1 and CDR2 sequences are MNHEY and SMNVEV (reference sequence).

The chain couples TRBV28 to TRBJ1-3; unclear D gene. Looked up from germline, CDR1 is MDHEN and CDR2 is SYDVKM. This CDR3 contains 15 residues. V was clipped by 6 bases and J by 0 bases, with 12 bases between them. The CDR3 loop reads CASSLSWSSGNTIYF. CDR3 DNA sequence: TGTGCCAGCAGCCTTTCTTGGAGCTCTGGAAACACCATATATTTT.

The rearrangement uses TRBV2 and TRBJ2-2, with 13 bases lining up with TRBD2. Trimming cost V 3 bases and J 0 bases; bases outside gene matches: 10. The CDR3 is made up of 20 amino acids. Looked up from germline, CDR1 is SNHLY and CDR2 is FYNNEI. Written as DNA, the CDR3 is TGTGCCAGCAGTGAGGAGGGACTAGCGGGAACATCGACGAACACCGGGGAGCTGTTTTTT. Translation: CASSEEGLAGTSTNTGELFF.